Each of the 24 T cell receptor beta chains below was sequenced from the same sample in a study of control samples from healthy donors and cancer patients. The assay was immunoSEQ multiplex PCR, and TCRdb's table has in-frame clones only and misses some. The sample includes 150,000 to 200,000 clones, approximately 90% of them seen just once. The material sequenced was blood. These receptors were obtained from a man aged 25-45 years in good health.

This clone has a single count. The rearrangement uses TRBV28 and TRBJ1-1; 7 bases are shared with TRBD1. Germline values: CDR1 MDHEN, CDR2 SYDVKM. This CDR3 contains 16 residues. V was pared by 1 base and J by 2 bases, with 7 bases of the junction left unmatched. This chain's CDR3 is CASSLLDREINTEAFF. DNA for the CDR3: TGTGCCAGCAGTTTATTAGACAGGGAGATAAACACTGAAGCTTTCTTT.

This clone was detected once. This CDR3 is CASSLWTRGQGELFF. The CDR3 nucleotides are TGTGCCAGCAGCTTATGGACGCGGGGGCAGGGGGAGCTGTTTTTT. The V and J genes are TRBV7-2 and TRBJ2-2; possibly TRBD2 for D (7 bases). The CDR3 covers 15 residues. V was trimmed by 2 bases and J by 8 bases, leaving 15 bases between them. The germline V gene encodes CDR1 SGHTA and CDR2 FQGNSA.

The table lists this clone with a few counts. CDR3 region: CASSPGSGTGFRNTEAFF. The CDR3 region has the DNA TGCGCCAGCAGCCCTGGCTCCGGGACAGGGTTTCGGAACACTGAAGCTTTCTTT. The V call is TRBV4-1, the J call TRBJ1-1, with TRBD1 matching over 9 bases. CDR3 length equals 18 residues. J was trimmed by 1 base and V by 4 bases; bases with no gene match: 13. Germline assignment: CDR1 MGHRA and CDR2 YSYEKL.

The chain links TRBV3-1 (or the pseudogene TRBV3-2) to TRBJ1-4, with 7 bases matching TRBD1. The CDR3 sequence is 14 residues long. V was clipped by 4 bases and J by 4 bases; unmatched bases: 3. Germline CDR1 is LGHDT and CDR2 is YNNKEL (reference sequence). CDR3 DNA: TGTGCCAGCAGCCCTAACAGGGGTAATGAAAAACTGTTTTTT. Translating it yields CASSPNRGNEKLFF.

This chain uses TRBV11-2 with TRBJ1-1, with TRBD1 matching 8 bases. Germline-derived CDR1 and CDR2 are SGHAT and FQNNGV. The CDR3 has 14 amino acids. V dropped 3 bases and J dropped 3; count of bases not matched to a gene: 3. The CDR3 region is CASSLRTGYTEAFF. CDR3 nucleotides: TGTGCCAGCAGCTTGCGGACAGGGTACACTGAAGCTTTCTTT.

This chain links TRBV6-2 or TRBV6-3 with TRBJ2-4; D not resolved. Germline CDR1 and CDR2: MNHEY and SVGEGT. V lost 5 bases and J lost 4, with 9 bases in between. CDR3 size: 13 residues. The DNA of the CDR3 is TGTGCCAGCAGTGTCGAGGAGAAAAACATTCAGTACTTC. It yields the protein CASSVEEKNIQYF.

The chain combines TRBV29-1 with TRBJ1-1; maybe TRBD1 (5 bases). Germline CDR1 and CDR2: SQVTM and ANQGSEA. The CDR3 is 15 residues long. With 0 bases removed from V and 5 bases from J, the gap between germline ends came to 16 bases. Here the CDR3 reads CSVEDHQGVSTEAFF. The CDR3 DNA reads as TGCAGCGTTGAAGATCACCAGGGAGTAAGTACTGAAGCTTTCTTT.

This clone was found a few times. V usage is TRBV10-3 and J usage is TRBJ2-3; tentative D call: TRBD2 (6 bases). V was trimmed by 2 bases and J by 0 bases, leaving 9 bases between them. Looked up from germline, CDR1 is ENHRY and CDR2 is SYGVKD. CDR3 length equals 15 residues. CDR3 DNA: TGTGCCATCAGTGAGCCGGGACTGAGCACAGATACGCAGTATTTT. Amino acids: CAISEPGLSTDTQYF.

The chain has TRBV27 and TRBJ2-1; a weak D match, TRBD2 (6 bases). V was clipped by 1 base and J by 5 bases, with 15 bases between them. CDR3 size: 16 residues. The germline V gene has CDR1 MNHEY and CDR2 SMNVEV (reference sequence). The CDR3 nucleotides are TGTGCCAGCAGTTTATATCGGGGAGGAGGAGACAATGAGCAGTTCTTC. Its translation is CASSLYRGGGDNEQFF.

Comments on this clone: This specimen includes other DNA sequences encoding the same CDR3. The chain is built from TRBV7-9 and TRBJ1-5; D is undetermined. There are 13 residues in the CDR3. V was cut by 2 bases and J by 0 bases, with 2 bases left in between. Germline CDR1 SEHNR, CDR2 FQNEAQ (reference sequence). The CDR3, as DNA: TGTGCCAGCAGCTTAAATAGCAATCAGCCCCAGCATTTT. Encoded protein: CASSLNSNQPQHF.

The rearrangement joins TRBV7-9 to TRBJ1-1; 8 bases line up with TRBD1. V dropped 5 bases and J dropped 5; count of bases not matched to a gene: 10. This CDR3 spans 15 amino acids. Germline V gene data show CDR1 as SEHNR and CDR2 as FQNEAQ (reference sequence). The CDR3 nucleotides read TGTGCCAGCAGCCCTAAGCCCGGGACAGGTACTGAAGCTTTCTTT. Translation gives CASSPKPGTGTEAFF.

V and J are TRBV15 and TRBJ2-2; perhaps TRBD1 as D (7 bases). V was cut by 1 base and J by 6 bases, with 24 bases left in between. There are 19 residues in the CDR3. In germline, CDR1 is LNHNV, CDR2 YYDKDF (reference sequence). The CDR3 spells CATSRGKPRLDREAGELFF. As DNA, the CDR3 is TGTGCCACCAGCAGAGGAAAACCGAGACTTGACAGGGAGGCCGGGGAGCTGTTTTTT.

In DNA form, the CDR3 reads TGCGCCAGCAGCTTTGGGTCTGGAAACACCATATATTTT. As protein: CASSFGSGNTIYF. V is TRBV5-1 and J is TRBJ1-3; D gene ambiguous. Germline loops: CDR1 SGHRS, CDR2 YFSETQ. The CDR3 extends over 13 amino acids. V was clipped by 2 bases and J by 1 base, with 4 bases between them. The whole variable domain, remainder taken from reference TRBV5-1 and TRBJ1-3, is KAGVTQTPRYLIKTRGQQVTLSCSPISGHRSVSWYQQTPGQGLQFLFEYFSETQRNKGNFPGRFSGRQFSNSRSEMNVSTLELGDSALYLCASSFGSGNTIYFGEGSWLTVV.

The DNA of the CDR3 is TGTGCCAGTACCAGGACAGGGGGCAATCAGCCCCAGCATTTT. As protein: CASTRTGGNQPQHF. This chain joins TRBV19 and TRBJ1-5; 9 nucleotides line up with TRBD1. Trimming cost V 7 bases and J 2 bases; bases outside gene matches: 3. The V gene's germline CDR1 is LNHDA and CDR2 SQIVND (reference sequence). The CDR3 is 14 residues long.

This chain joins TRBV5-1 and TRBJ2-3, with a possible D match to TRBD2 (5 bases). The CDR3 spans 12 residues. V shed 4 bases and J shed 13 bases, with 16 bases lying between them. Germline CDR1 is SGHRS and CDR2 is YFSETQ. The CDR3 DNA sequence: TGCGCCAGCAGCGTGGGCGGACTCTCGGAGTATTTT. Amino acid sequence: CASSVGGLSEYF.

This clone was detected a few times. The V gene is TRBV28, the J gene TRBJ1-6; 7 nucleotides line up with TRBD1. V lost 3 bases and J lost 10; bases outside the gene matches: 6. Germline V lookup: CDR1 MDHEN, CDR2 SYDVKM. This CDR3 is built from 14 residues. Written as DNA, the CDR3 is TGTGCCAGCAGTTTCGGGGACAGAGGATCACCCCTCCACTTT. Translation: CASSFGDRGSPLHF. Looking up the rest from reference TRBV28 and TRBJ1-6 gives the full variable domain: DVKVTQSSRYLVKRTGEKVFLECVQDMDHENMFWYRQDPGLGLRLIYFSYDVKMKEKGDIPEGYSVSREKKERFSLILESASTNQTSMYLCASSFGDRGSPLHFGNGTRLTVT.

This sequence joins TRBV5-1 and TRBJ2-7, with TRBD2 matching over 9 bases. This CDR3 region has 15 residues. The germline V gene encodes CDR1 SGHRS and CDR2 YFSETQ. V lost 4 bases, J lost 0 bases, and 5 bases stayed unmatched. The CDR3 here is CASSAVAGASYEQYF. The DNA for the CDR3 is TGCGCCAGCAGCGCCGTAGCGGGAGCCTCCTACGAGCAGTACTTC.

Of note for this clone: Other nucleotide sequences in the sample specify the same CDR3. The V and J genes are TRBV12-3 or TRBV12-4 and TRBJ2-1; D is perhaps TRBD1 or TRBD2 (5 bases each). V lost 4 bases, J lost 7 bases, and 11 bases lay in between. CDR3 size: 13 residues. CDR3 in DNA: TGTGCCAGCAGTTCCCCGGGGCCTAATGAGCAGTTCTTC. Amino acids: CASSSPGPNEQFF.

The chain joins TRBV5-5 to TRBJ2-7, with TRBD2 identical over 7 bases. CDR1 is SGHKS and CDR2 is YYEKEE in the germline V gene (reference sequence). The CDR3 is 15 amino acids. V lost 6 bases, J lost 6 bases, and 15 bases stayed unmatched. The CDR3 region is CASTRSTMGGSEQYF. CDR3 DNA sequence: TGTGCCAGCACGCGCTCGACGATGGGCGGGAGCGAGCAGTACTTC. Complete variable domain (other parts from reference TRBV5-5 and TRBJ2-7): DAGVTQSPTHLIKTRGQQVTLRCSPISGHKSVSWYQQVLGQGPQFIFQYYEKEERGRGNFPDRFSARQFPNYSSELNVNALLLGDSALYLCASTRSTMGGSEQYFGPGTRLTVT.

This clone was seen a handful of times. This chain uses TRBV5-1 with TRBJ1-1; 9 nucleotides align to TRBD1. The J segment lost 2 bases and the V segment lost 5 bases, leaving 16 bases of the junction unmatched. Germline CDR1 and CDR2: SGHRS and YFSETQ. The CDR3 is made up of 18 amino acids. CDR3 bases: TGCGCCAGCAGTCCGGGGGCCGGGACAGGGCTTTTCAACACTGAAGCTTTCTTT. Protein: CASSPGAGTGLFNTEAFF.

The J gene is TRBJ2-3, the V gene TRBV20-1; possibly TRBD2 for D (6 bases). Trimming cost V 3 bases and J 2 bases, with 15 bases left between them. This CDR3 has 15 amino acids. Germline assignment: CDR1 DFQATT and CDR2 SNEGSKA (reference sequence). This chain's CDR3 is CSASDLSGFTDTQYF. In DNA, the CDR3 is TGCAGTGCTAGTGACCTCAGCGGGTTCACAGATACGCAGTATTTT.

The chain has TRBV7-8 and TRBJ1-5; D possibly corresponds to TRBD1 (5 bases). Germline values: CDR1 SGHVS, CDR2 FQNEAQ. The CDR3 is 16 amino acids. Between the trimmed V and J ends, which lost 5 bases and 3 bases, there was a span of 17 bases. DNA of the CDR3: TGTGCCAGCAGCGCTAGGAATGGGGGGTACAATCAGCCCCAGCATTTT. Translating gives CASSARNGGYNQPQHF.

V gene TRBV7-2 combines with J gene TRBJ2-2; the D gene is possibly TRBD2 (5 bases). CDR1 and CDR2 (germline): SGHTA, FQGNSA. This CDR3 is built from 18 residues. V was shortened by 2 bases and J by 0 bases, with 16 bases between the two germline ends. CDR3 coding DNA: TGTGCCAGCAGCTTACATCTGCCTAGCAGCTCGAACACCGGGGAGCTGTTTTTT. Translated, it gives CASSLHLPSSSNTGELFF. The full variable domain, with the rest looked up from reference TRBV7-2 and TRBJ2-2, is GAGVSQSPSNKVTEKGKDVELRCDPISGHTALYWYRQSLGQGLEFLIYFQGNSAPDKSGLPSDRFSAERTGGSVSTLTIQRTQQEDSAVYLCASSLHLPSSSNTGELFFGEGSRLTVL.

This clone was detected only once. This chain links TRBV9 with TRBJ2-5; possibly TRBD1 for D (6 bases). The CDR3 spans 16 residues. V gave up 2 bases and J gave up 5 bases, with 19 bases separating them. Germline values: CDR1 SGDLS, CDR2 YYNGEE. CDR3: CASSVGRGMQKETQYF. As DNA, the CDR3 is TGTGCCAGCAGCGTGGGCAGGGGAATGCAGAAGGAGACCCAGTACTTC. The whole variable domain, remainder taken from reference TRBV9 and TRBJ2-5, is DSGVTQTPKHLITATGQRVTLRCSPRSGDLSVYWYQQSLDQGLQFLIQYYNGEERAKGNILERFSAQQFPDLHSELNLSSLELGDSALYFCASSVGRGMQKETQYFGPGTRLLVL.